This TCR beta chain was observed in a study of control samples from healthy donors and cancer patients. This CDR3 spans 15 amino acids. The ends were cut back, 3 bases at V and 5 bases at J, with 14 bases in the middle. Germline CDR1 is LNHDA and CDR2 is SQIVND (reference sequence). TCRdb's copy holds only in-frame clones and misses some; the assay was immunoSEQ multiplex PCR. This sample has about 80,000 clones, with 70% to 90% found just once. The TCR comes from a woman in her forties or fifties in good health. The specimen was blood. The rearrangement joins TRBV19 to TRBJ1-5, with TRBD1 as a possible D gene (5 bases). The CDR3 reads CASSIGGRPYQPQHF. In DNA form, the CDR3 reads TGTGCCAGTAGTATCGGGGGAAGGCCTTATCAGCCCCAGCATTTT.